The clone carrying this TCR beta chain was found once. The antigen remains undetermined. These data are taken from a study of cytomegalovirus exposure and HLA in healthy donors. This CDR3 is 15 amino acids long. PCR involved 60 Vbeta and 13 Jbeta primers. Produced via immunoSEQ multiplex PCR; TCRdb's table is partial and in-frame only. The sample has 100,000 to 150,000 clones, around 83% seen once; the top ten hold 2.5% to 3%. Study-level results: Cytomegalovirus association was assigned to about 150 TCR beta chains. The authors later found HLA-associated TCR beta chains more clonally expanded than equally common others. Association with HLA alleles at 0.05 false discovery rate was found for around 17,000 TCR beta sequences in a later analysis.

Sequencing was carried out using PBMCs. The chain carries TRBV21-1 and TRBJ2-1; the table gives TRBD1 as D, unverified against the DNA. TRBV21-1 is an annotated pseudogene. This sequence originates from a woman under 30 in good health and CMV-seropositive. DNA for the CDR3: TGTGCCAGCAGCACAAGAAGGGGAAGGGGCAATGAGCAGTTCTTC. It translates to CASSTRRGRGNEQFF.